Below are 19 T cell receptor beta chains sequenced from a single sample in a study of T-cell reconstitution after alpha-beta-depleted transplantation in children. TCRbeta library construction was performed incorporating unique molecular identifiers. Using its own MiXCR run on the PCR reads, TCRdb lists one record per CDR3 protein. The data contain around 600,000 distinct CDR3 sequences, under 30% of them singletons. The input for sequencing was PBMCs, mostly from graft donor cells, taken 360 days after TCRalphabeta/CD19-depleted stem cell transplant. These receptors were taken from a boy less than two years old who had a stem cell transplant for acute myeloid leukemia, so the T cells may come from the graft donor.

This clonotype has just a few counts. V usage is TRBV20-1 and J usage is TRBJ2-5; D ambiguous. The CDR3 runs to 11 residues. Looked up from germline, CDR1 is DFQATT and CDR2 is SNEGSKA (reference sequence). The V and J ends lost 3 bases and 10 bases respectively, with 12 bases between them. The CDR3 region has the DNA TGCAGTGCTAGGGACCTACTTGACCAGTACTTC. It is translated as CSARDLLDQYF.

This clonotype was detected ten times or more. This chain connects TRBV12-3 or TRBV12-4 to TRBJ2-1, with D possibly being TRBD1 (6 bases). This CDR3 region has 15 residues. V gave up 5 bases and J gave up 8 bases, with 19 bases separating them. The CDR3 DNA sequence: TGTGCCAGCAGTGTCAACCGGGACATTTTCGATGAGCAGTTCTTC. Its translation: CASSVNRDIFDEQFF.

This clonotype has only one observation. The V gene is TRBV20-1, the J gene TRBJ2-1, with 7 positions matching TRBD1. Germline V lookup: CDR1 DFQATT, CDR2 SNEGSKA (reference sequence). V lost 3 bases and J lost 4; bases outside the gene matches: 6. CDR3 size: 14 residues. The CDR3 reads CSASTGARYNEQFF. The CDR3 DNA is TGCAGTGCTAGCACAGGGGCAAGATACAATGAGCAGTTCTTC.

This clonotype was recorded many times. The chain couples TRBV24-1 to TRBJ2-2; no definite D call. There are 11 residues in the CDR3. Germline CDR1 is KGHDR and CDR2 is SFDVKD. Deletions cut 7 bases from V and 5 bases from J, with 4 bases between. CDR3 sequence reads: CATSGTGELFF. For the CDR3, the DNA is TGTGCCACCAGCGGGACCGGGGAGCTGTTTTTT.

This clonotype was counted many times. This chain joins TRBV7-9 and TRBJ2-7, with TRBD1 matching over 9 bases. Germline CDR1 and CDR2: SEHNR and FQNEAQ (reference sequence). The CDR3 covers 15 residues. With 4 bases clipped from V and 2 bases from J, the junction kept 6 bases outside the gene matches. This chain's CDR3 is CASSSSGTGTYEQYV. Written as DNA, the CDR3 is TGTGCCAGCAGCTCGTCCGGGACAGGGACCTACGAGCAGTACGTC.

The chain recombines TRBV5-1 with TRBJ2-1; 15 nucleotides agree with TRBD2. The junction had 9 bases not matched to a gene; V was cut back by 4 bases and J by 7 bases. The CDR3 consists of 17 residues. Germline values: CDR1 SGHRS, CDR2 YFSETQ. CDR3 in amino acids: CASSPWTSGGAVNEQFF. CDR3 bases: TGCGCCAGCAGCCCCTGGACTAGCGGGGGGGCCGTAAATGAGCAGTTCTTC.

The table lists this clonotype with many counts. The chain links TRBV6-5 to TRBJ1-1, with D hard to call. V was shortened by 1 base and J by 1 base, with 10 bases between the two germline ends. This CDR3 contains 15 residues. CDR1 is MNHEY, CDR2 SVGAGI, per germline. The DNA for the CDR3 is TGTGCCAGCAGTTACTTGAGTCCTTCGAACACTGAAGCTTTCTTT. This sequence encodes CASSYLSPSNTEAFF.

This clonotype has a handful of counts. The CDR3, as DNA: TGTGCCAGCTCACCACCGATCAGCTCCAATGAGCAGTTCTTC. This codes for CASSPPISSNEQFF. The chain has TRBV18 and TRBJ2-1, with D uncertain. Germline V gives CDR1 KGHSH, CDR2 LQKENI. V was clipped by 0 bases and J by 6 bases, with 9 bases between them. The CDR3 totals 14 residues.

The CDR3 DNA is TGTGCCAGCAGCCCCGGGACCTCTGGAAACACCATATATTTT. This gives the protein CASSPGTSGNTIYF. The chain links TRBV7-2 to TRBJ1-3; maybe TRBD1 (5 bases). V dropped 5 bases and J dropped 0 bases, with 8 bases sitting between them. Germline V CDR1 and CDR2: SGHTA, FQGNSA. The CDR3 sequence is 14 residues long.

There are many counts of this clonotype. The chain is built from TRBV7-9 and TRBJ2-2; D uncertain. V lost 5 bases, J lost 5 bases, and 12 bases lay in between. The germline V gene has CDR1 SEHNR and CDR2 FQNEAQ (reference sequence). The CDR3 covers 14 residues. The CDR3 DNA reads TGTGCCAGCAGCCTTATCCCAGGAACCGGGGAGCTGTTTTTT. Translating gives CASSLIPGTGELFF.

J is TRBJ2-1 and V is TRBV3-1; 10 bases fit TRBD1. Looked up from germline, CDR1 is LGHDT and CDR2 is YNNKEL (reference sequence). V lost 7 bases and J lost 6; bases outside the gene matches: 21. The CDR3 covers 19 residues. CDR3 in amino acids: CASTRSLILTGGSPNEQFF. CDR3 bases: TGTGCCAGCACCCGAAGCCTGATCCTGACAGGGGGCTCCCCCAATGAGCAGTTCTTC.

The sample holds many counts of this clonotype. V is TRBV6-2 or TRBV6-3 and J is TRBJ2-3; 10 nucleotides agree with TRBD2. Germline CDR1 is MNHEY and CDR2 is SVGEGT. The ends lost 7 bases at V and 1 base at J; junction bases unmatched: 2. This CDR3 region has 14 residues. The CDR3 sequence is CASKLAGGTDTQYF. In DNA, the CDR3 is TGTGCCAGCAAGCTAGCGGGGGGCACAGATACGCAGTATTTT.

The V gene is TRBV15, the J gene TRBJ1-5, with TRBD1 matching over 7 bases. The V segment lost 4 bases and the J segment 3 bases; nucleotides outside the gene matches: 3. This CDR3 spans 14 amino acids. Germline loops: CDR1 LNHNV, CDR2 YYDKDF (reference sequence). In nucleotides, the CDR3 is TGTGCCACCAGCACCGGGACAGACAATCAGCCCCAGCATTTT. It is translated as CATSTGTDNQPQHF.

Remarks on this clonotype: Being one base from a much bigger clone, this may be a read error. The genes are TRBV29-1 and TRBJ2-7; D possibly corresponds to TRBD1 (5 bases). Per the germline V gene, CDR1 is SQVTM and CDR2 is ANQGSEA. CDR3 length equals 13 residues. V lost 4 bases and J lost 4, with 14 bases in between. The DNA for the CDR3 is TGCAGCGTTGTCAGGAGTAACAGGTACGAGCAGTACTTC. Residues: CSVVRSNRYEQYF.

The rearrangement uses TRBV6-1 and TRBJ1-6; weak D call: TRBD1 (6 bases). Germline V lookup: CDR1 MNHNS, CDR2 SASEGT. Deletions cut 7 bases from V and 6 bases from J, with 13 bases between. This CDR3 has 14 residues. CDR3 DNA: TGTGCCAGCAAACTAACAGGGCCTAATTCACCCCTCCACTTT. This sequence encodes CASKLTGPNSPLHF.

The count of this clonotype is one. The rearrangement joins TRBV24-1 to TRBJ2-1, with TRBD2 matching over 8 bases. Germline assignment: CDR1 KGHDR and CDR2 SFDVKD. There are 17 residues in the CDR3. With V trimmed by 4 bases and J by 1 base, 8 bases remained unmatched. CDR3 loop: CATSETNSGGSYNEQFF. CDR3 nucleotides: TGTGCCACCAGTGAAACTAACAGCGGGGGATCCTACAATGAGCAGTTCTTC.

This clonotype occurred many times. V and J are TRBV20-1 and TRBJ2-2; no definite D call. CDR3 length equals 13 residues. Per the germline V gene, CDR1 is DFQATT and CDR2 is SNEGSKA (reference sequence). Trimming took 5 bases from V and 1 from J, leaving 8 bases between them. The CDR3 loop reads CSAAAENTGELFF. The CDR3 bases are TGCAGTGCTGCCGCAGAGAACACCGGGGAGCTGTTTTTT.

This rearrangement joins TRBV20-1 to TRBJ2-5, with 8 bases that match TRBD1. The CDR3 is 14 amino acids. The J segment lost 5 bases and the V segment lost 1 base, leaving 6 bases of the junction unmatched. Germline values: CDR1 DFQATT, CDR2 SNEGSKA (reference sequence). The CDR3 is CSARGGQAMETQYF. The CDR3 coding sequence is TGCAGTGCTAGAGGGGGACAGGCTATGGAGACCCAGTACTTC.

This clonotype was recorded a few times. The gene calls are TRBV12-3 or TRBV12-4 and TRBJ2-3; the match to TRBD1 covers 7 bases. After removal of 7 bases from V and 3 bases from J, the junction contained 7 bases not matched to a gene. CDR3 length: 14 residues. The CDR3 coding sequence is TGTGCCAGCATCCTGACAGGGTCAACAGATACGCAGTATTTT. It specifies CASILTGSTDTQYF.